The present entry profiles one T cell receptor (beta chain) with its context. This sample was taken from a study of blood T cell repertoires in COVID-19. The overall study: The origin of the acute and convalescent COVID-19 samples was the United States, Italy and Spain.

The CDR3 runs 14 residues. V lost 2 bases and J lost 6, with 11 bases in between. The germline V gene encodes CDR1 MNHNY and CDR2 SVGAGI (reference sequence). Authors' processing steps: The assay estimated nucleated cells by amplifying reference gene primers. TCRdb's table, derived via immunoSEQ multiplex PCR, lists solely in-frame clones and lacks some. The V and J calls and clone size were taken over from that table, and D and trimming were inferred from the DNA. The table records about 100,000 clones, 70% to 90% of them present only once. V usage is TRBV6-6 and J usage is TRBJ1-5; D gene unclear. The source is a woman of 80 years or more with acute or convalescent COVID-19. Sequencing input: peripheral blood. The DNA for the CDR3 is TGTGCCAGCAGTTACCACGGGGTGGGTCAGCCCCAGCATTTT. Protein product: CASSYHGVGQPQHF.